This TCR beta chain was sequenced during a study of T cell responses to AZD1222 COVID-19 vaccine. Study-wide results and caveats: Donor demographics were predominantly white British with a female majority; clonal diversity may be underestimated. Unmutated variant regions reportedly attract nearly half of all spike-specific TCRs. Two doses of AZD1222 preceded a rise in Spike-specific TCR breadth and depth.

In germline, CDR1 is PRHDT, CDR2 FYEKMQ (reference sequence). Trimming left V 6 bases short and J 1 base short, with 12 bases between. The CDR3 is made up of 14 amino acids. This clone appeared once. Its antigen is undetermined. Repertoires were generated with immunoSEQ multiplex PCR, while TCRdb's copy carries only in-frame clones and drops some. The sample consists of around 99,000 clones, about 89% of them appearing once. Sequenced material: peripheral blood, taken 28 days after the second AZD1222 dose. The chain carries TRBV13 and TRBJ1-1, with a possible D match to TRBD1 (6 bases). This sequence was found in an adult who received the AZD1222 COVID-19 vaccine. The CDR3 sequence: CASRKTGPNTEAFF. CDR3 DNA: TGTGCCAGCAGGAAAACAGGGCCGAACACTGAAGCTTTCTTT. Based on the CDR3 plus reference TRBV13 and TRBJ1-1, the full variable domain is AAGVIQSPRHLIKEKRETATLKCYPIPRHDTVYWYQQGPGQDPQFLISFYEKMQSDKGSIPDRFSAQQFSDYHSELNMSSLELGDSALYFCASRKTGPNTEAFFGQGTRLTVV.